The next 5 T cell receptor beta chains were all read from a single sample in a study of metastatic and nonmetastatic thyroid tumors. Patients were all untreated before their thyroid surgery. TCRdb ran MiXCR on the PCR reads. The table records roughly 32,000 clones, approximately 20% of them present only once. The sample comprised blood. These receptors all come from a female donor with papillary thyroid cancer or a benign thyroid nodule (not recorded which). Some clones in this sample may be carry-over from other donors' samples.

This clone was detected many times. The chain carries TRBV15 and TRBJ2-2, with D perhaps TRBD1 (6 bases). The CDR3 has 15 residues. V was pared by 6 bases and J by 2 bases, with 13 bases between. Germline CDR1 and CDR2: LNHNV and YYDKDF (reference sequence). This CDR3 is CATRGTGINTGELFF. The CDR3 DNA reads as TGTGCCACCAGAGGAACAGGGATAAACACCGGGGAGCTGTTTTTT.

The V gene is TRBV27, the J gene TRBJ1-2; D is ambiguous. The CDR3 spans 11 residues. CDR1 is MNHEY, CDR2 SMNVEV, per germline (reference sequence). Between the trimmed V and J ends, which lost 9 bases and 6 bases, there was a span of 11 bases. CDR3 in amino acids: CASSNGDGYTF. The CDR3 nucleotides read TGTGCCAGTAGTAACGGGGATGGCTACACCTTC.

This clone was seen repeatedly, ten times or more. The chain is built from TRBV11-3 and TRBJ2-5; TRBD1 matches 8 bases. The V gene's germline CDR1 is SGHNT and CDR2 YENEEA. CDR3 length: 15 amino acids. V dropped 5 bases and J dropped 1; count of bases not matched to a gene: 6. CDR3 region: CASSLRTGPQETQYF. The DNA for the CDR3 is TGTGCCAGCAGCCTGCGGACAGGGCCCCAAGAGACCCAGTACTTC.

This clone was counted between two and nine times. An end of the junction does not agree with germline; a read error may underlie this. V usage is TRBV6-1 and J usage is TRBJ1-2; 12 positions agree with TRBD1. Per germline, CDR1 MNHNS and CDR2 SASEGT. The CDR3 consists of 17 residues. CDR3: CTSSEAEGTGGGVGYTF. DNA of the CDR3: TGTACCAGCAGTGAAGCTGAAGGGACAGGGGGCGGAGTTGGCTACACCTTC.

This clone was picked up many times. Given a much more abundant clone one base away, this may be a read error. This chain links TRBV30 with TRBJ1-1, with D perhaps TRBD1 (5 bases). CDR1 and CDR2 from the germline V gene are GTSNPN and SVGIG (reference sequence). The V end lost 2 bases, the J end lost 8 bases, and 9 bases lay between the germline ends. The CDR3 has 11 residues. The chain's CDR3 is CAWSRYREAFF. The CDR3 DNA reads TGTGCCTGGAGTAGATACAGGGAAGCTTTCTTT.